This is a list of T cell receptor beta chains from one sample in a study of molecular identifiers for immune sequencing clone quantification. TCRdb used MiXCR to reprocess the PCR reads, holding one entry per CDR3 protein. Among more than 70,000 distinct CDR3 sequences listed, 20% to 25% were seen once. The sample consisted of naive CD8+ T cells from blood, with Jurkat cell RNA spiked in. The receptors were gathered from a human donor in good health. Some libraries in this study had Jurkat cell RNA spiked in. CDR3s include the opening cysteine and the closing phenylalanine or tryptophan. D genes are given only for firm matches. Size tells how often a clone was seen (once, few, many) or the class of an expanded clone, and some rows leave it out.

length	J	size	V	D	DNA	CDR3
14	TRBJ2-3	many	TRBV6-2/TRBV6-3	.	TGTGCCAGCAGGCGAGGGGACAATACAGATACGCAGTATTTT	CASRRGDNTDTQYF
19	TRBJ2-6	many	TRBV4-3	TRBD1	TGCGCCAGCAGCCAAGATTCCACAGGGGCCCCCTCTGGGGCCAACGTCCTGACTTTC	CASSQDSTGAPSGANVLTF
14	TRBJ2-2	many	TRBV5-4	.	TGTGCCAGCAGCCCCGAGGGTCCCACCGGGGAGCTGTTTTTT	CASSPEGPTGELFF
15	TRBJ2-1	many	TRBV11-2	TRBD1	TGTGCCAGCAGCTCGCAAGGGGACAGCGACAATGAGCAGTTCTTC	CASSSQGDSDNEQFF
15	TRBJ2-1	.	TRBV4-1	.	TGCGCCAGCAGCCCGGAACAGGGTCGCTACAATGAGCAGTTCTTC	CASSPEQGRYNEQFF
13	TRBJ2-7	many	TRBV29-1	.	TGCAGCGTCATAGACACGGAGGTCTACGAGCAGTACTTC	CSVIDTEVYEQYF
17	TRBJ2-7	many	TRBV4-2	TRBD2	TGTGCCAGCAGCCAAGAGTACGGGACTAGCGGTACCTACGAGCAGTACTTC	CASSQEYGTSGTYEQYF
14	TRBJ2-7	many	TRBV28	.	TGTGCCAGCAGCCAGGGGTCTGGATCCTACGAGCAGTACTTC	CASSQGSGSYEQYF
15	TRBJ2-3	many	TRBV6-2/TRBV6-3	TRBD1	TGTGCCAGCACCGTGGACAGGTCTGATCCAGATACGCAGTATTTT	CASTVDRSDPDTQYF
17	TRBJ2-3	many	TRBV5-4	.	TGTGCCAGCAGCTTGGCCGGGATTAGACACGGCACAGATACGCAGTATTTT	CASSLAGIRHGTDTQYF
12	TRBJ2-3	many	TRBV7-9	.	TGTGCCAGCAGGGGGACGCGAGATACGCAGTATTTT	CASRGTRDTQYF
15	TRBJ1-4	.	TRBV4-3	.	TGCGCCAGCAGCCAAGAACCGAGTAATAATGAAGAACTGTTTTTT	CASSQEPSNNEELFF
17	TRBJ2-2	many	TRBV10-3	.	TGTGCCATCAGTGTCGTTTGGGACTTCCCCGACCAAGGGGAGCTGTTTTTT	CAISVVWDFPDQGELFF
16	TRBJ1-5	once	TRBV18	.	TGTGCCAGCTCACCCGCGGGGCACAATAGCAATCCGCCCCAGCATTTT	CASSPAGHNSNPPQHF
17	TRBJ2-5	few	TRBV12-3/TRBV12-4	TRBD2	TGTGCCAGCAGTTTAACTAGCGGGGGGGTAAGCCAAGAGACCCAGTACTTC	CASSLTSGGVSQETQYF
19	TRBJ2-5	.	TRBV4-3	TRBD1	TGCGCCAGCAGCCAAGATAGCCCCACAGGGGGCGGTCGACAAGAGACCCAGTACTTC	CASSQDSPTGGGRQETQYF
16	TRBJ2-2	many	TRBV7-2	TRBD2	TGTGCCAGCAGCGCACTACCGGGACTAGCGGACGGGGAGCTGTTTTTT	CASSALPGLADGELFF
16	TRBJ2-3	few	TRBV4-1	TRBD2	TGCGCCAGCAGCCAAGAAGGACTAGCGGGAGCGTCTACGCAGTATTTT	CASSQEGLAGASTQYF
15	TRBJ2-1	once	TRBV6-2/TRBV6-3	.	TGTGCCAGCAACACACAAGAGATAGGTAACAATGAGCAGTTCTTC	CASNTQEIGNNEQFF
14	TRBJ2-7	.	TRBV19	.	TGTGCCAGTAGTATGTGGCAGGGGTCCTCCGAGCAGTACTTC	CASSMWQGSSEQYF
14	TRBJ2-5	.	TRBV6-2/TRBV6-3	.	TGTGCCAGCAGTCCCACGAGGTCTAGTTACGCCCAGTACTTC	CASSPTRSSYAQYF
13	TRBJ2-7	many	TRBV12-3/TRBV12-4	.	TGTGCCAGCAGTTCTCAGGGGCCCTACGAGCAGTACTTC	CASSSQGPYEQYF
14	TRBJ2-7	.	TRBV27	.	TGTGCCAGCAGAACGGGACGGGGGGCCGGCGAGCAGTACTTC	CASRTGRGAGEQYF
18	TRBJ2-2	.	TRBV6-2/TRBV6-3	.	TGTGCCAGCAGTAATCCCCTAACGGCAGGTTCGAACACCGGGGAGCTGTTTTTT	CASSNPLTAGSNTGELFF
15	TRBJ2-3	many	TRBV28	.	TGTGCCAGCAGTCGCGGGACAGTAAGAACAGATACGCAGTATTTT	CASSRGTVRTDTQYF
12	TRBJ2-7	.	TRBV2	.	TGTGCCAGCAGGGCTACAACGCACGAGCAGTACTTC	CASRATTHEQYF
14	TRBJ2-3	few	TRBV2	TRBD2	TGTGCCAGCAGCGTAGCGGGAGTTCCAGTTACGCAGTATTTT	CASSVAGVPVTQYF
13	TRBJ2-7	many	TRBV7-9	.	TGTGCCAGCAGCTTTCCCGGATCCTACGAGCAGTACTTC	CASSFPGSYEQYF
19	TRBJ2-7	many	TRBV5-8	.	TGTGCCAGCAGCTTAGGCCCTCCCGCAGCCCGGGGACCTTCCTACGAGCAGTACTTC	CASSLGPPAARGPSYEQYF
12	TRBJ2-1	.	TRBV7-3	.	TGTGCCAGCAGCGATGACAGTAATGAGCAGTTCTTC	CASSDDSNEQFF
21	TRBJ1-5	few	TRBV7-9	.	TGTGCCAGCAGCTTAGGATCCGAGGCCAACACGCGGGGGCTGGGGAATCAGCCCCAGCATTTT	CASSLGSEANTRGLGNQPQHF
13	TRBJ2-1	.	TRBV29-1	.	TGCAGCGTTGAGGAATCTATGATCGGTGAGCAGTTCTTC	CSVEESMIGEQFF